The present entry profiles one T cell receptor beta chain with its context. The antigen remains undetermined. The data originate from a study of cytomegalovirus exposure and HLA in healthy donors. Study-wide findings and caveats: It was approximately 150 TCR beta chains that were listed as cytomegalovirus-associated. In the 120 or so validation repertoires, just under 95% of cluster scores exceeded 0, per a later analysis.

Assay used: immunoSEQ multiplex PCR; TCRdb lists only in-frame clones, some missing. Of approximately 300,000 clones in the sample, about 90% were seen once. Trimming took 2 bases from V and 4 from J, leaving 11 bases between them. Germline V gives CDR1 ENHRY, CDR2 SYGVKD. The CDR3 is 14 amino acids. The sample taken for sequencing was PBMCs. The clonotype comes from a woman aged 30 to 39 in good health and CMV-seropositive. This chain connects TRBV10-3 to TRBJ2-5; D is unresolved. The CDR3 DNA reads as TGTGCCATCAGTGAGCCGGCAACTGGAGAGACCCAGTACTTC. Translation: CAISEPATGETQYF.